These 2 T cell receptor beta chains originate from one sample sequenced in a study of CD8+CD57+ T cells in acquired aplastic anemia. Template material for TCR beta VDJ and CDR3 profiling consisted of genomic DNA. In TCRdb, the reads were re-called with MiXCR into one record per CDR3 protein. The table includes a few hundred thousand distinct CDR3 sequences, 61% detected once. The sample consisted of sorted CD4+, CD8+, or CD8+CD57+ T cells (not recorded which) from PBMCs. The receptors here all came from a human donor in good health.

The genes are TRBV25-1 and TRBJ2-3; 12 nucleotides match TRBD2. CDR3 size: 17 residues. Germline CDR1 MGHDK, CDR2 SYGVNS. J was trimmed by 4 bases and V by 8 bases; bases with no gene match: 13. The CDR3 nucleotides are TGTGCCAGCGGCCTACAGCGCTCTAGCGGGAGGGCAGATACGCAGTATTTT. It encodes CASGLQRSSGRADTQYF.

CDR3 nucleotide sequence: TGCAGCGCTCACTGGGGCGGTGAAGCTTTCTTT. Amino acid sequence: CSAHWGGEAFF. V gene TRBV29-1 combines with J gene TRBJ1-1, with D maybe TRBD1 (5 bases). The V gene's germline CDR1 is SQVTM and CDR2 ANQGSEA. Trimming cost V 7 bases and J 7 bases, with 13 bases left between them. The CDR3 has 11 residues.